The T cell receptor beta chain described here comes from a study of T-cell memory formation after mild COVID-19 (dated by TCRdb to about 2021). Background for the entire study: TCR sequence clusters from the two donors were largely donor specific. In a couple of donors, T-cell clones that expanded and contracted after mild COVID-19 were tracked by sequencing TCRalpha and TCRbeta repertoires over time. Two young, previously healthy adult volunteers, one female and one male, were included in the cohort.

Results the study describes overall, beyond this receptor: From day 15 to 85, contracting clones showed balanced CD4/CD8 phenotypes, whereas a second wave of clones that expanded from day 15 to 37 leaned towards CD4+. Some responding clones were found in pre-infection memory, which suggests that pre-existing cross-reactive memory T cells took part in the SARS-CoV-2 response. Only a couple of mild cases were covered by the study, and larger cohorts that include severe cases with pre-infection samples were considered necessary. Contracting CD4+ clones turned up mainly in the CM and EM memory subsets, whereas EMRA was where CD8+ clones were enriched. SARS-CoV-2 specificity was not confirmed for the second-wave clones peaking on day 37.

Note on this clonotype: Its antigen has not been determined. Base qualities are not recorded, but no much larger clone differs from it by a single base.

PBMCs were isolated by Ficoll-Paque density gradient centrifugation. The CDR3 spans 12 residues, from the cysteine through the phenylalanine. Left in the record is the CDR3 DNA by itself, 36 bases read in frame from the first base. The germline V gene (reference sequence) supplies CDR1 LNHNV and CDR2 YYDKDF. The junction shows trimming of 3 bases on V and 4 bases on J, plus 6 bases between the germline ends. Sequencing took place on an Illumina NovaSeq 6000. cDNA libraries for TCRalpha and TCRbeta were prepared by 5'RACE using constant-segment primers, with sample barcodes and unique molecular identifiers added. Trizol reagent was used to extract RNA from every sample. Libraries were amplified in two PCR steps, with a second sample barcode and Illumina TruSeq adapters added in the second step. Sequencing of the libraries was done on an Illumina NovaSeq, producing 2 x 150 bp paired-end reads. The authors' analysis ran thus. The reads were demultiplexed and collapsed into UMI-guided consensus sequences using migec v1.2.7. Using mixcr v2.1.11, the UMI consensuses were aligned to TRA and TRB V and J templates and assembled into clonotypes. A clonotype was counted as expanded or contracted only when both edgeR and NoisET called the clonotype significant, with the noise models trained on biological replicates. For edgeR calls, the cutoffs were a false discovery rate-adjusted p below 0.01 and a log2 fold-change threshold of 1. As an exploratory analysis of dynamics, max-normalized trajectories of the 1000 most abundant clonotypes were examined with PCA combined with hierarchical clustering. Separately sequenced CD4+ and CD8+ repertoires were used to assign the CD4 or CD8 phenotype of responding clones. TCRdb trimmed the raw reads at Q25, called clones with MiXCR and kept productive beta chains. Every CDR3 protein is listed once, alongside the most common genes and DNA of its rows. The V and J calls reflect TCRdb's pipeline rather than the authors' work. This sample gives under 200,000 distinct CDR3 sequences in total; around 13% of them show up just once. The top ten clonotypes cover 3.3% of the sample.

The TCR was taken from a young man who had mild COVID-19 (a few samples of this study predate the infection). The sample titles of this study are shuffled in the database, so cell type and time point are left out; the donor was told from shared clones. Sequencing used PBMCs or a T cell subset sorted from them (not recorded which). The chain is encoded by TRBV15 joined to TRBJ1-2, with the D gene too uncertain to name. The sequence in DNA is TGTGCCACCAGCAGTGGCAGCTATGGCTACACCTTC. Its amino acids are CATSSGSYGYTF.